Below are 2 T cell receptor beta chains sequenced from a single sample in a study of blood T cells in healthy people across ages. A second about 7 to 12 cycle PCR used barcoded and J-beta primers. TCRdb recomputed calls from the 5' RACE reads with MiXCR, one row per CDR3 protein. The sample lists some 930,000 distinct CDR3 sequences; just under 30% were seen once. These data were likewise used in another study, on T cells of mothers and their children.

The specimen was blood. Source of these receptors: a woman in her thirties or forties in good health.

This chain connects TRBV28 to TRBJ2-7; unclear D gene. Germline V gene lookup returns CDR1 MDHEN and CDR2 SYDVKM. This CDR3 is 16 amino acids long. V was clipped by 6 bases and J by 0 bases, with 18 bases between them. CDR3 residues: CASRPPWALSSYEQYF. The CDR3 DNA sequence: TGTGCCAGCAGACCCCCTTGGGCACTGAGCTCCTACGAGCAGTACTTC.

This clonotype was detected only once. In DNA, the CDR3 is TGTGCCAGCAGCGTACAGAGCTCTGGGGCCAACGTCCTGACTTTC. This codes for CASSVQSSGANVLTF. The rearrangement joins TRBV9 to TRBJ2-6; D gene unclear. V lost 1 base, J lost 0 bases, and 5 bases lay in between. The CDR3 loop spans 15 amino acids. The V gene's germline CDR1 is SGDLS and CDR2 YYNGEE.